This T cell receptor (beta chain) was retrieved from a study of blood T cell repertoires in COVID-19. Looking at the study overall: Samples came from the United States, Italy and Spain, spanning acute and convalescent COVID-19. From T cells, B-cell-depleted T cells, or PBMCs came the material, which was cDNA or gDNA.

In the study's own analysis: By means of reference gene primer amplification, nucleated cell counts were estimated. Clones were sequenced by immunoSEQ multiplex PCR, and TCRdb holds only the in-frame ones, with some missing. The V and J calls and clone size were taken over from that table, and D and trimming were inferred from the DNA. The repertoire holds nearly 200,000 clones, with nearly 90% as singletons. This clonotype was sampled from a woman aged 40 to 55 who had recovered from COVID-19. Sequencing was carried out using peripheral blood.

The CDR3 protein is CSASGLDGYTF. CDR3 DNA sequence: TGCAGTGCTTCAGGATTGGATGGCTACACCTTC. The V gene is TRBV20-1, the J gene TRBJ1-2; D is unclear. V lost 5 bases and J lost 6, with 10 bases in between. The CDR3 covers 11 residues. In germline, CDR1 is DFQATT, CDR2 SNEGSKA (reference sequence).